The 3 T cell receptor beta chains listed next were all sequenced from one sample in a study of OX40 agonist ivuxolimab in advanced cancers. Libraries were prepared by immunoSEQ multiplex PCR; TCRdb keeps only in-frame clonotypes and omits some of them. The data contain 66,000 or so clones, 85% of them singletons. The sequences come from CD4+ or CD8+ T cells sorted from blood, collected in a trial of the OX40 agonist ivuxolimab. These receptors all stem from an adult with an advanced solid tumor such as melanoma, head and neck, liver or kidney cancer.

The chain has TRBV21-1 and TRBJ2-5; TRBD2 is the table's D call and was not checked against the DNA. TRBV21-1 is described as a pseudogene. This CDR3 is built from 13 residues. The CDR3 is CASSRARGETQYF. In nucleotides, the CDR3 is TGTGCCAGCAGCCGGGCCCGGGGAGAGACCCAGTACTTC.

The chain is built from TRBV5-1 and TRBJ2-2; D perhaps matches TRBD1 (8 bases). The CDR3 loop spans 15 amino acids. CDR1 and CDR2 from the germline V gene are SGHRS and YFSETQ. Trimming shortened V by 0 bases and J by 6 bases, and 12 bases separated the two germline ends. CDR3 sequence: CASSLDRGRAGELFF. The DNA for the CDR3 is TGCGCCAGCAGCTTGGACAGGGGGAGGGCCGGGGAGCTGTTTTTT.

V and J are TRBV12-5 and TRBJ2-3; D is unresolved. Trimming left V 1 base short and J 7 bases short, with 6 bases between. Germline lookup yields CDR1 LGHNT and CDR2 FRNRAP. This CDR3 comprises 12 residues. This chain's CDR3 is CASGLDLYTQYF. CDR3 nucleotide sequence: TGTGCTAGTGGTTTGGACCTTTATACGCAGTATTTT.